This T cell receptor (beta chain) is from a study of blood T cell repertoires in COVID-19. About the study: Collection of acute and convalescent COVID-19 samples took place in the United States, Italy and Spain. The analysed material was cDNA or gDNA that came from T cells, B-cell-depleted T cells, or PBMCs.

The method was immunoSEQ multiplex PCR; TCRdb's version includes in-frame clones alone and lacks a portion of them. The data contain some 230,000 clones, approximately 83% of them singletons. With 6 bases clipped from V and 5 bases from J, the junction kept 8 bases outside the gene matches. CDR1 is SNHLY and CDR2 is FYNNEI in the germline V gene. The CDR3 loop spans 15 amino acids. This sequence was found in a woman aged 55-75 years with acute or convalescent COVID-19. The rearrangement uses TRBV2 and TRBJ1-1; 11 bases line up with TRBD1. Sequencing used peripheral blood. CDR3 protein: CASRTPGQGETEAFF. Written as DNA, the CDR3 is TGTGCCAGCAGGACTCCGGGACAGGGGGAGACTGAAGCTTTCTTT.